What follows are 26 T cell receptor beta chains derived from one specimen sequenced in a study of OX40 agonist ivuxolimab in advanced cancers. Some clones are missing from TCRdb's copy, which holds only in-frame ones; the method was immunoSEQ multiplex PCR. Of around 100,000 clones listed, about 90% were seen once; the top ten hold 0.15% to 0.2%. Specimen: CD4+ or CD8+ T cells sorted from blood, collected in a trial of the OX40 agonist ivuxolimab. All receptors come from an adult with an advanced solid tumor such as melanoma, head and neck, liver or kidney cancer.

The rearrangement links TRBV10-1 to TRBJ2-2; the D gene is possibly TRBD2 (6 bases). Germline-derived CDR1 and CDR2 are WNHNN and SYGVQD (reference sequence). V was shortened by 5 bases and J by 5 bases, with 9 bases between the two germline ends. The CDR3 has 13 residues. The CDR3 DNA reads as TGCGCCAGCAGTCAGACTAGAACCGGGGAGCTGTTTTTT. Translated: CASSQTRTGELFF.

This chain connects TRBV4-2 to TRBJ1-5, with TRBD1 identical over 8 bases. The germline CDR1 and CDR2 sequences are LGHNA and YNFKEQ. Trimming took 0 bases from V and 4 from J; bases not matched to a gene: 5. CDR3 length: 16 residues. The CDR3 region is CASSQEGTGGNQPQHF. CDR3 DNA: TGTGCCAGCAGCCAAGAAGGGACAGGAGGGAATCAGCCCCAGCATTTT.

The CDR3 spells CASSRSGGAHNEQFF. DNA for the CDR3: TGTGCCAGCAGTCGGAGCGGGGGGGCCCACAATGAGCAGTTCTTC. This chain joins TRBV6-1 and TRBJ2-1; TRBD2 aligns across 10 bases. V lost 5 bases, J lost 5 bases, and 6 bases stayed unmatched. Germline V gives CDR1 MNHNS, CDR2 SASEGT. The CDR3 spans 15 residues.

This clone was detected only once. The chain has TRBV6-1 and TRBJ2-7, with D unresolved. The V gene lost 8 bases and the J gene lost 0 bases, with 14 bases spanning the gap. This CDR3 contains 14 residues. The germline CDR1 and CDR2 sequences are MNHNS and SASEGT. The CDR3 protein is CASDPRPVSYEQYF. The CDR3, as DNA: TGTGCCAGCGACCCAAGACCCGTCTCCTACGAGCAGTACTTC.

The chain has TRBV19 and TRBJ1-2, with 7 bases matching TRBD1. Germline V CDR1 and CDR2: LNHDA, SQIVND (reference sequence). The V gene end was trimmed by 5 bases and the J gene end by 8 bases; junction bases not matched to a gene: 8. This CDR3 comprises 13 residues. CDR3 sequence reads: CASSSNRGSGYTF. CDR3 bases: TGTGCCAGTAGTTCAAACAGGGGAAGCGGCTACACCTTC.

The V gene is TRBV7-7, the J gene TRBJ2-5, with 10 bases aligning to TRBD2. The CDR3 covers 15 residues. From germline, CDR1 is SSHAT and CDR2 FNYEAQ (reference sequence). Unmatched junction bases numbered 8, after V lost 6 bases and J lost 4 bases. The CDR3 reads CASSQAGGDGETQYF. CDR3 nucleotide sequence: TGTGCCAGCAGTCAAGCGGGAGGGGATGGAGAGACCCAGTACTTC. The full variable domain, with the rest looked up from reference TRBV7-7 and TRBJ2-5, is GAGVSQSPRYKVTKRGQDVTLRCDPISSHATLYWYQQALGQGPEFLTYFNYEAQPDKSGLPSDRFSAERPEGSISTLTIQRTEQRDSAMYRCASSQAGGDGETQYFGPGTRLLVL.

The gene calls are TRBV19 and TRBJ1-3, with D perhaps TRBD1 (5 bases). CDR3 size: 14 residues. Trimming removed 4 bases from V and 4 bases from J, with 11 bases in between. CDR1 and CDR2 from the germline V gene are LNHDA and SQIVND (reference sequence). The CDR3 reads CASSTGRAGNTIYF. The CDR3 DNA follows: TGTGCCAGTAGTACAGGGAGGGCGGGAAACACCATATATTTT.

The count of this clone is one. The chain employs TRBV15 and TRBJ1-3; D remains ambiguous. Per the germline V gene, CDR1 is LNHNV and CDR2 is YYDKDF (reference sequence). The V end was cut by 1 base, the J end by 2 bases, with 15 bases between. CDR3 length equals 17 residues. CDR3 coding DNA: TGTGCCACCAGCAGAGGTACACCCTCGCGGGCTGGAAACACCATATATTTT. Its translation: CATSRGTPSRAGNTIYF.

This clone appeared a few times. The chain joins TRBV9 to TRBJ2-1; the D is unclear. The CDR3 loop spans 16 amino acids. Germline V gene sequence: CDR1 SGDLS, CDR2 YYNGEE. Trimming took 0 bases from V and 6 from J, leaving 16 bases between them. The CDR3 is CASSVDLGPSSNEQFF. The CDR3 DNA reads as TGTGCCAGCAGCGTAGACTTAGGACCGTCAAGCAATGAGCAGTTCTTC.

The chain carries TRBV30 and TRBJ1-3; TRBD1 might be the D (5 bases). CDR1 and CDR2 from the germline V gene are GTSNPN and SVGIG (reference sequence). The CDR3 consists of 10 residues. Trimming removed 8 bases from V and 5 bases from J, with 7 bases in between. The chain's CDR3 is CAGGRNTIYF. The CDR3 bases are TGTGCCGGGGGTCGAAACACCATATATTTT.

The chain is built from TRBV30 and TRBJ1-1; unclear D gene. From germline, CDR1 is GTSNPN and CDR2 SVGIG (reference sequence). The CDR3 spans 12 residues. V was cut by 3 bases and J by 1 base, with 6 bases left in between. The CDR3 reads CAWRFGNTEAFF. The CDR3 region has the DNA TGTGCCTGGAGATTTGGGAACACTGAAGCTTTCTTT.

The CDR3 here is CASSQVTGGMSGNTIYF. Written as DNA, the CDR3 is TGTGCCAGCAGCCAGGTTACGGGGGGAATGTCTGGAAACACCATATATTTT. The V gene is TRBV4-2, the J gene TRBJ1-3; D is perhaps TRBD1 (5 bases). In germline, CDR1 is LGHNA, CDR2 YNFKEQ. V shed 3 bases and J shed 1 base, with 16 bases lying between them. The CDR3 spans 17 residues.

This rearrangement joins TRBV19 to TRBJ1-1, with no clear D. Trimming stripped 4 bases from V and 4 bases from J, with 10 bases between. Germline assignment: CDR1 LNHDA and CDR2 SQIVND (reference sequence). CDR3 size: 13 residues. CDR3 protein: CASSRTLGTEAFF. The DNA for the CDR3 is TGTGCCAGTAGTAGGACTTTGGGCACTGAAGCTTTCTTT.

J is TRBJ2-3 and V is TRBV4-1, with 7 bases fitting TRBD2. Unmatched junction bases numbered 12, after V lost 0 bases and J lost 3 bases. Germline CDR1 MGHRA, CDR2 YSYEKL. The length of the CDR3 is 18 residues. CDR3 sequence: CASSQESYGSGVTDTQYF. CDR3 bases: TGCGCCAGCAGCCAAGAAAGTTACGGGAGCGGGGTGACAGATACGCAGTATTTT.

The CDR3 loop reads CASSAIREGTQYF. The DNA of the CDR3 is TGTGCCAGCAGTGCCATACGGGAGGGGACCCAGTACTTC. This sequence joins TRBV9 and TRBJ2-5, with TRBD2 identical over 8 bases. After removal of 5 bases from V and 7 bases from J, the junction contained 7 bases not matched to a gene. The CDR3 is 13 residues long. Germline lookup yields CDR1 SGDLS and CDR2 YYNGEE.

The J gene is TRBJ2-7, the V gene TRBV30; TRBD1 matches at 7 bases. The junction had 14 bases not matched to a gene; V was cut back by 1 base and J by 5 bases. The V gene's germline CDR1 is GTSNPN and CDR2 SVGIG (reference sequence). CDR3 length equals 16 residues. DNA of the CDR3: TGTGCCTGGAGTGCCCTACTACGACAGGGATTCAACGAGCAGTACTTC. Protein product: CAWSALLRQGFNEQYF. The entire variable domain, with the rest obtained from reference TRBV30 and TRBJ2-7, is as follows: SQTIHQWPATLVQPVGSPLSLECTVEGTSNPNLYWYRQAAGRGLQLLFYSVGIGQISSEVPQNLSASRPQDRQFILSSKKLLLSDSGFYLCAWSALLRQGFNEQYFGPGTRLTVT.

The chain has TRBV6-1 and TRBJ1-2; 8 bases align to TRBD1. The CDR3 sequence is 13 residues long. Germline loops: CDR1 MNHNS, CDR2 SASEGT. Losses at the gene ends were 6 bases for V and 4 bases for J; bases not matched to a gene: 4. The CDR3 DNA is TGTGCCAGCAGGACAGGGGCCGGCTATGGCTACACCTTC. Amino acid sequence: CASRTGAGYGYTF.

The chain employs TRBV5-5 and TRBJ1-6; D remains unclear. The germline CDR1 and CDR2 sequences are SGHKS and YYEKEE (reference sequence). The CDR3 runs to 15 residues. The V end lost 4 bases, the J end lost 5 bases, and 13 bases lay between the germline ends. This chain's CDR3 is CASSQRPRNNSPLHF. The CDR3, as DNA: TGTGCCAGCAGCCAACGACCGAGGAATAATTCACCCCTCCACTTT.

On this clone: At one of its ends the junction is not consistent with the germline gene, which may arise from a read error. This sequence joins TRBV6-1 and TRBJ2-1; 12 positions match TRBD2. This CDR3 is 16 amino acids long. Germline CDR1 is MNHNS and CDR2 is SASEGT. CDR3: CASREVTSGRGDEQFF. The CDR3 nucleotides read TGTGCCAGCAGAGAAGTGACTAGCGGGAGAGGAGATGAGCAGTTCTTC.

This clone appeared a single time. The V gene is TRBV25-1, the J gene TRBJ2-2, with D possibly matching TRBD2 (6 bases). Germline V gene data show CDR1 as MGHDK and CDR2 as SYGVNS. The CDR3 is 15 residues long. The V end lost 2 bases, the J end lost 6 bases, and 13 bases lay between the germline ends. CDR3 loop: CASSELSSVSGELFF. As DNA, the CDR3 is TGTGCCAGCAGTGAACTGTCTAGCGTTTCCGGGGAGCTGTTTTTT.

This clone is a singleton in its sample. The rearrangement links TRBV5-1 to TRBJ2-7; the D is unclear. V lost 0 bases, J lost 3 bases, and 7 bases lay in between. This CDR3 region has 13 residues. Germline V lookup: CDR1 SGHRS, CDR2 YFSETQ. The CDR3 loop is CASSLAFVYEQYF. The CDR3 nucleotides read TGCGCCAGCAGCTTGGCTTTTGTCTACGAGCAGTACTTC.

This clone was seen a single time. The J gene is TRBJ2-3, the V gene TRBV5-1; D perhaps matches TRBD1 (6 bases). V gave up 2 bases and J gave up 4 bases, with 14 bases separating them. This CDR3 comprises 15 residues. Germline values: CDR1 SGHRS, CDR2 YFSETQ. The CDR3, as DNA: TGCGCCAGCAGCTTCGCAGGGGATCCGCCAGATACGCAGTATTTT. This encodes CASSFAGDPPDTQYF.

The rearrangement joins TRBV11-1 to TRBJ2-2, with no clear D. V lost 2 bases, J lost 2 bases, and 9 bases lay in between. The CDR3 totals 15 residues. Germline loops: CDR1 SGHAT, CDR2 FQDESV (reference sequence). The CDR3 sequence is CASSLSPLNTGELFF. The CDR3, as DNA: TGTGCCAGCAGCTTAAGTCCTCTCAACACCGGGGAGCTGTTTTTT.

The chain employs TRBV18 and TRBJ1-3; TRBD1 aligns across 8 bases. V shed 3 bases, J shed 4 bases, and the junction held 5 bases outside the gene matches. This CDR3 is built from 15 residues. Germline-derived CDR1 and CDR2 are KGHSH and LQKENI. The CDR3 loop reads CASSPWDRLGNTIYF. CDR3 DNA sequence: TGTGCCAGCTCACCGTGGGACAGGTTGGGAAACACCATATATTTT.

The gene calls are TRBV9 and TRBJ2-3; D is undetermined. This CDR3 region has 12 residues. V was clipped by 3 bases and J by 0 bases, with 2 bases between them. Germline CDR1 is SGDLS and CDR2 is YYNGEE. As DNA, the CDR3 is TGTGCCAGCAGCGCGAGCACAGATACGCAGTATTTT. This sequence encodes CASSASTDTQYF.

This clone was observed a single time. The chain employs TRBV11-3 and TRBJ2-1; 7 bases align to TRBD1. This CDR3 contains 15 residues. Germline V gene sequence: CDR1 SGHNT, CDR2 YENEEA. V shed 5 bases and J 2 bases; nucleotides not matched to a gene: 6. The CDR3 region is CASSKGQLTYNEQFF. Here the CDR3 DNA reads TGTGCCAGCAGCAAGGGACAGCTTACCTACAATGAGCAGTTCTTC.